This T cell receptor beta chain was captured by sequencing in a study of Ad26.COV2.S vaccination and SARS-CoV-2 variants. As to this clone: Its antigen is as yet unknown.

Study-level findings and limits: A substantial breadth of spike-specific CD8+ and CD4+ T cell responses after vaccination has been reported.

Treatment reported: roughly 20 received Ad26.COV2.S at low or high dose, single or two shots; several received placebo; per-sample allocation not given. Sampling took place 63 days after the first vaccine or placebo injection. The sample came from a Boston adult aged 18-55 years. Spike of the Wuhan-strain SARS-CoV-2 was expressed by an Ad26 vector, which formed the vaccine. Measured with immunoSEQ multiplex PCR; TCRdb has only the in-frame clones, and not every one. Of under 550,000 clones listed, 70% to 90% were seen once; the top ten hold 3.6%. This sequence was found in a person aged 18 to 65 who received the Ad26.COV2.S COVID-19 vaccine or a placebo. This specimen was peripheral blood, taken in a trial of Ad26.COV2.S vaccine versus placebo.

CDR3 nucleotide sequence: TGTGCCTGGAGTAAAGGACAGGGTTCCTACGAGCAGTACTTC. As protein: CAWSKGQGSYEQYF. The chain is built from TRBV30 and TRBJ2-7, with TRBD1 matching 8 bases. J gave up 1 base and V 2 bases, and 4 bases lay outside the gene matches. Per germline, CDR1 GTSNPN and CDR2 SVGIG (reference sequence). The CDR3 is 14 amino acids.